This TCR beta chain is from a study of T cells in Graves' hyperthyroidism and ophthalmopathy. RNA transcripts gave rise to amplified TCR beta CDR3 regions. The primer set for the first-round RT-PCR of the TCR CDR3 was HTBI. MiXCR, run by TCRdb on the multiplex PCR reads, gives a single entry per CDR3 protein. Altogether roughly 420,000 distinct CDR3 sequences are present, around a sixth being singletons, with the ten largest covering over 12%. V was pared by 2 bases and J by 5 bases, with 9 bases between. This CDR3 has 14 residues. Germline lookup yields CDR1 MNHEY and CDR2 SVGEGT. Aged 18 to 65, the patients had hyperthyroidism that was newly diagnosed and had lasted under 2 months.

The clonotype originates from a woman under 30 with Graves' hyperthyroidism. The chain links TRBV6-2 or TRBV6-3 to TRBJ2-2; D is undetermined. Sequencing input: blood. CDR3 sequence reads: CASSYVSGTGELFF. CDR3 DNA sequence: TGTGCCAGCAGTTACGTCAGTGGAACCGGGGAGCTGTTTTTT.